This record concerns one T cell receptor beta chain sequence. Its antigen is as yet unknown. CD45RO negativity and positive selection for CCR7 defined naive CD8 cells, a population that excluded terminally differentiated effector memory CD45RA+ cells. Donation came from healthy HIV-negative adults that had no recent acute infections or vaccinations. There were only Caucasian adults among the donors, and all lived in Nashville, Tennessee. The method was immunoSEQ multiplex PCR; TCRdb's version includes in-frame clones alone and lacks a portion of them. The sample includes about 2 million clones, about 95% of them seen just once. The sample originates from a study of shared clonotypes between healthy human individuals. Overall study results and limits: Naive subsets generally had larger estimated richness than memory subsets. Only a few donors were included, so the genetic and exposure-history diversity represented was limited.

This CDR3 has 15 amino acids. The germline V gene has CDR1 MNHNS and CDR2 SASEGT. The V and J ends lost 9 bases and 0 bases respectively, with 15 bases between them. The specimen was naive CD8+ T cells sorted from blood. The V and J genes are TRBV6-1 and TRBJ1-3; D gene unclear. This sequence originates from a man younger than 35 in good health. This CDR3 reads CASWALNYSGNTIYF. The CDR3 DNA sequence: TGTGCCAGTTGGGCGTTGAATTACTCTGGAAACACCATATATTTT.